A selection of T cell receptor beta chains follows, all from one sample in a study of response to subunit inactivated influenza vaccine. TCRdb itself ran the RT-PCR reads through MiXCR, one entry per CDR3 protein. The table lists 550,000 to 650,000 distinct CDR3 sequences, about 10% of them singletons. The sample was PBMCs from blood, taken on the day of vaccination. These receptors were obtained from a man aged 45-65 years who received an inactivated influenza vaccine. CDR3s include the opening cysteine and the closing phenylalanine or tryptophan. The D gene is left open where the match is weak. Only some rows state a clone size, as once, few, many or a class for expanded clones.

cdr3_nt cdr3_aa clone_size j_call d_call v_call
TGCAGTGCAAAAGCGGGAGCCCTCTCCTACAATGAGCAGTTCTTC CSAKAGALSYNEQFF few TRBJ2-1 TRBD2 TRBV20-1
TGCAGTGCTAGGGTGCGGGGCACAGATACGCAGTATTTT CSARVRGTDTQYF few TRBJ2-3 - TRBV20-1
TGTGCCAGCAGCCAAGATCCAGGCAATGAGCAGTTCTTC CASSQDPGNEQFF few TRBJ2-1 - TRBV4-2
TGTGCCAGCAGTGAAAAGACCCAGAACACTGAAGCTTTCTTT CASSEKTQNTEAFF few TRBJ1-1 - TRBV6-1
TGTGCCAGCAGCCAAGAAGGGAGACTGGGCGATACGCAGTATTTT CASSQEGRLGDTQYF few TRBJ2-3 - TRBV4-2
TGTGCCAGCAGTGACGGTAGCGAACGGGGTGAGCAGTTCTTC CASSDGSERGEQFF - TRBJ2-1 - TRBV6-4
TGCGCCAGCAGCAAAGAGCGGACTCTGGCAGATACGCAGTATTTT CASSKERTLADTQYF many TRBJ2-3 - TRBV4-3
TGCAGCGTTGTGGGGCTGGACACTGAAGCTTTCTTT CSVVGLDTEAFF few TRBJ1-1 - TRBV29-1
TGTGCCAGCAGCTTGGTGGCTAGCGACTACTCCTACGAGCAGTACTTC CASSLVASDYSYEQYF few TRBJ2-7 - TRBV5-6
TGTGCCAGCTCACCCGCCGGACAGGGCAATCAGCCCCAGCATTTT CASSPAGQGNQPQHF few TRBJ1-5 TRBD1 TRBV18
TGTGCCAGCAGTTTCGTTACAGGTTTGTGGGGTGGATCCTACGAGCAGTACTTC CASSFVTGLWGGSYEQYF - TRBJ2-7 - TRBV12-3/TRBV12-4
TGTGCCAGCAGTTTAAGCTGGACAGATACGCAGTATTTT CASSLSWTDTQYF - TRBJ2-3 - TRBV28
TGTGCCACCAGTGAGCCGGGACTAGCCGGCGGGGAGCTGTTTTTT CATSEPGLAGGELFF - TRBJ2-2 TRBD2 TRBV24-1
TGTGCCAGCAGTTTCTGGCTAGCGGGGAGCACAGATACGCAGTATTTT CASSFWLAGSTDTQYF many TRBJ2-3 TRBD2 TRBV12-3/TRBV12-4
TGCAGTGCTAGAGGGGACTGGCTTACCGAGCAGTACTTC CSARGDWLTEQYF - TRBJ2-7 - TRBV20-1
TGTGCCAGTAGTATCGGGCAGGGAGACTATGGCTACACCTTC CASSIGQGDYGYTF - TRBJ1-2 - TRBV19
TGTGCCAGCAGCTCCCGATGGGTTTTCGGGGGAGATACGCAGTATTTT CASSSRWVFGGDTQYF - TRBJ2-3 - TRBV5-6
TGCGCCAGCAGCCGGGGGGAAACGGCTGGCTACACCTTC CASSRGETAGYTF - TRBJ1-2 - TRBV10-2
TGTGCCAGTAGTCCGCGACAGGCTGAAGCTTTCTTT CASSPRQAEAFF few TRBJ1-1 - TRBV19
TGTGCCAGCAGCCCTGGCGGAGCCACCCTCAATGAGCAGTTCTTC CASSPGGATLNEQFF - TRBJ2-1 - TRBV4-2
TGTGCCAGCAGTATCTACAGGGGGCGGTTTAACTATGGCTACACCTTC CASSIYRGRFNYGYTF few TRBJ1-2 TRBD1 TRBV28
TGTGCCAGCAGCTCCTCGGGGGCTCTCACTGAAGCTTTCTTT CASSSSGALTEAFF - TRBJ1-1 - TRBV7-8
TGCGCCAGCAGCTTACGGACTCAATACGAGCAGTACTTC CASSLRTQYEQYF - TRBJ2-7 - TRBV5-1
TGCAGCGTTCGGACTAGCGGATCTAGGGGAGAGACCCAGTACTTC CSVRTSGSRGETQYF few TRBJ2-5 TRBD2 TRBV29-1
TGTGCCAGCAGCTTAGGGGTAGCGGGAGGGAGGGAGCAGTTCTTC CASSLGVAGGREQFF few TRBJ2-1 TRBD2 TRBV7-2
TGCGCCAGCAGTCCAGCAAGTAACTATGGCTACACCTTC CASSPASNYGYTF many TRBJ1-2 - TRBV4-3
TGTGCCAGCAGCCTCGGGACACGTTTTAGCAATCAGCCCCAGCATTTT CASSLGTRFSNQPQHF - TRBJ1-5 - TRBV12-3/TRBV12-4
TGTGCCAGCAGCATGGGCAGCGGCCACGAGCAGTACTTC CASSMGSGHEQYF - TRBJ2-7 - TRBV7-9
TGTGCCAGCAGCCCAATGTTACGACAGGGACGGGACGAAAAACTGTTTTTT CASSPMLRQGRDEKLFF few TRBJ1-4 TRBD1 TRBV5-8
TGTGCCAGCAGCACTTCCTTGGGGTGGCAGTACTTC CASSTSLGWQYF few TRBJ2-7 - TRBV12-3/TRBV12-4
TGTGCCAGCAGCTCCTCGGGACTAGCGGGACAGTACGAGCAGTACTTC CASSSSGLAGQYEQYF few TRBJ2-7 TRBD2 TRBV6-5
TGTGCCAGCAGCCCCGGGTTGGAAGAGCAGTTCTTC CASSPGLEEQFF - TRBJ2-1 - TRBV5-6
TGCGCCAGCAGCTTGGCCCAAGGCTTCCTTTCCAATGAGCAGTTCTTC CASSLAQGFLSNEQFF - TRBJ2-1 - TRBV5-1
TGTGCCAGCAGGCTGGGACAGGTGAACACTGAAGCTTTCTTT CASRLGQVNTEAFF - TRBJ1-1 TRBD1 TRBV28
TGTGCCAGCAGCCAGGAATTGGGCTATGGCTACACCTTC CASSQELGYGYTF few TRBJ1-2 - TRBV12-3/TRBV12-4
TGCGCCAGCAGCTTGGACGGGACAGGGGCGTACTTC CASSLDGTGAYF many TRBJ2-7 TRBD1 TRBV5-1
TGCGCCAGCAGCCAACAAACCGGGACTAGTTTCTTGGGTGAGCAGTTCTTC CASSQQTGTSFLGEQFF - TRBJ2-1 TRBD2 TRBV4-1
TGTGCCAGCAGCGGGACTAGCGGGAGGTCTGAGCAGTTCTTC CASSGTSGRSEQFF few TRBJ2-1 TRBD2 TRBV11-2
TGTGCCAGCAGCTTAGGAGGGACACGTACATCCTACGAGCAGTACTTC CASSLGGTRTSYEQYF few TRBJ2-7 - TRBV7-9
TGCAGTGCGCTCGGGACAGGGAAGGATTTCACTGAAGCTTTCTTT CSALGTGKDFTEAFF - TRBJ1-1 TRBD1 TRBV20-1
TGCAGCGTTAACAGCAACTATGGCTACACCTTC CSVNSNYGYTF many TRBJ1-2 - TRBV29-1
TGTGCCAGCAGCAAAAACTGGGATGAGTCTTCCGCTGAGCAGTTCTTC CASSKNWDESSAEQFF - TRBJ2-1 - TRBV9
TGCAGCGTTGAGCCGACGTTTGAGGCAGGGGCCACAGATACGCAGTATTTT CSVEPTFEAGATDTQYF - TRBJ2-3 - TRBV29-1
TGTGCCAGCAGCTTCGGGACTCAGATAGAGACCCAGTACTTC CASSFGTQIETQYF - TRBJ2-5 - TRBV5-4
TGTGCCAGCAGCACCCGGGACAGCCTCACAGATACGCAGTATTTT CASSTRDSLTDTQYF - TRBJ2-3 TRBD1 TRBV7-9
TGTGCCAGCAGCCCGGTTGGACGGATCTACGAGCAGTACTTC CASSPVGRIYEQYF - TRBJ2-7 - TRBV7-9